A single sample gave rise to the 26 T cell receptor beta chains below, sequenced in a study of blood T cell repertoires in COVID-19. Sequencing was performed with immunoSEQ multiplex PCR; in TCRdb, only in-frame clones are kept and a portion is missing. There are around 420,000 clones in the sample; roughly 90% occur only once, and around 2.1% lies in the top ten. Sequencing input: PBMCs or T cells enriched from blood (not recorded which). These receptor sequences come from a woman aged 40-49 years with acute COVID-19.

The chain employs TRBV5-1 and TRBJ1-1; D is ambiguous. Germline CDR1 reads SGHRS; CDR2 reads YFSETQ. With 2 bases removed from V and 2 bases from J, the gap between germline ends came to 10 bases. The CDR3 extends over 14 amino acids. CDR3 nucleotide sequence: TGCGCCAGCAGCTTATCTGTTATTAACACTGAAGCTTTCTTT. Translated: CASSLSVINTEAFF.

This chain uses TRBV2 with TRBJ1-5; 9 bases are shared with TRBD1. Germline V gene lookup returns CDR1 SNHLY and CDR2 FYNNEI. The CDR3 is made up of 15 amino acids. The J segment lost 4 bases and the V segment lost 3 bases, leaving 4 bases of the junction unmatched. The CDR3 region has the DNA TGTGCCAGCAGTGAGGGACAGGGAATTAATCAGCCCCAGCATTTT. Protein sequence: CASSEGQGINQPQHF.

The sample holds one count of this clone. The chain joins TRBV18 to TRBJ2-7, with 7 bases identical to TRBD1. Losses at the gene ends were 4 bases for V and 5 bases for J; bases not matched to a gene: 5. The CDR3 covers 13 residues. The V gene's germline CDR1 is KGHSH and CDR2 LQKENI. Here the CDR3 reads CASSQGAVHEQYF. Written as DNA, the CDR3 is TGTGCCAGCTCACAGGGGGCCGTCCACGAGCAGTACTTC.

Of note for this clone: This same CDR3 is encoded by further DNA sequences in the sample. This sequence joins TRBV18 and TRBJ2-2; 9 bases agree with TRBD1. From germline, CDR1 is KGHSH and CDR2 LQKENI. This CDR3 contains 15 residues. The V segment lost 3 bases and the J segment 1 base; nucleotides outside the gene matches: 0. The DNA of the CDR3 is TGTGCCAGCTCACCGGGACAGGGGAACACCGGGGAGCTGTTTTTT. It specifies CASSPGQGNTGELFF.

This chain links TRBV6-4 with TRBJ1-6; tentative D call: TRBD1 (5 bases). The CDR3 loop spans 15 amino acids. Germline assignment: CDR1 MRHNA and CDR2 SNTAGT. With 5 bases removed from V and 7 bases from J, the gap between germline ends came to 15 bases. In nucleotides, the CDR3 is TGTGCCAGCAGTCCCAGTAGGGGAGGCAATTCACCCCTCCACTTT. It translates to CASSPSRGGNSPLHF.

This chain uses TRBV5-1 with TRBJ1-2; weak D call: TRBD1 (6 bases). Germline V lookup: CDR1 SGHRS, CDR2 YFSETQ. Trimming cost V 4 bases and J 7 bases, with 14 bases left between them. The CDR3 is made up of 13 amino acids. This CDR3 is CASSPDGTFGYTF. The CDR3 DNA reads TGCGCCAGCAGCCCAGACGGGACATTTGGCTACACCTTC.

This chain links TRBV5-5 with TRBJ2-7; TRBD1 aligns across 11 bases. Germline V gene sequence: CDR1 SGHKS, CDR2 YYEKEE (reference sequence). J gave up 4 bases and V 6 bases, and 6 bases lay outside the gene matches. The CDR3 has 14 amino acids. CDR3 nucleotides: TGTGCCAGCACACCGGGACAGGGGGAATACGAGCAGTACTTC. Its protein product is CASTPGQGEYEQYF.

V is TRBV5-1 and J is TRBJ2-1; the D gene is possibly TRBD1 (5 bases). CDR3 length: 15 amino acids. The germline V gene encodes CDR1 SGHRS and CDR2 YFSETQ. V was pared by 0 bases and J by 4 bases, with 11 bases between. The DNA for the CDR3 is TGCGCCAGCAGCTTGGAAGGGGCGATATACAATGAGCAGTTCTTC. Translated, it gives CASSLEGAIYNEQFF.

V usage is TRBV21-1 and J usage is TRBJ1-4; TRBD1, as called in the table, went unchecked against the DNA. TRBV21-1 is deemed a pseudogene. This CDR3 has 17 residues. The CDR3 is CASSKLPGTRVNEKLFF. For the CDR3, the DNA is TGTGCCAGCAGCAAATTGCCCGGGACACGGGTTAATGAAAAACTGTTTTTT.

The V and J genes are TRBV5-6 and TRBJ2-5; D may be TRBD1 (6 bases). The germline V gene encodes CDR1 SGHDT and CDR2 YYEEEE. Between the trimmed V and J ends, which lost 4 bases and 6 bases, there was a span of 13 bases. The CDR3 is made up of 13 amino acids. CDR3 nucleotide sequence: TGTGCCAGCAGCCTCACAGGGAGCAAGACCCAGTACTTC. Residues: CASSLTGSKTQYF.

On this clone itself: Other DNA variants within this sample encode the same CDR3. V gene TRBV19 combines with J gene TRBJ2-5; a weak D match, TRBD2 (6 bases). Trimming cost V 3 bases and J 5 bases, with 10 bases left between them. CDR3 length: 13 amino acids. Per germline, CDR1 LNHDA and CDR2 SQIVND (reference sequence). The CDR3 sequence: CASSIGGGETQYF. CDR3 coding DNA: TGTGCCAGTAGTATCGGTGGAGGGGAGACCCAGTACTTC.

The chain links TRBV15 to TRBJ2-7; weak D call: TRBD2 (5 bases). V dropped 0 bases and J dropped 6 bases, with 12 bases sitting between them. The CDR3 is made up of 14 amino acids. CDR1 LNHNV and CDR2 YYDKDF come from the germline V gene (reference sequence). DNA of the CDR3: TGTGCCACCAGCAGAGAGAGGGTTACCGGCGAGCAGTACTTC. Encoded protein: CATSRERVTGEQYF.

The chain uses TRBV7-9 and TRBJ2-7; 9 bases agree with TRBD1. The germline V gene encodes CDR1 SEHNR and CDR2 FQNEAQ (reference sequence). The CDR3 has 13 residues. J lost 3 bases, V lost 5 bases, and 2 bases had no gene match. The DNA of the CDR3 is TGTGCCAGCAGCGTGGGACAGGGCTACGAGCAGTACTTC. This sequence encodes CASSVGQGYEQYF.

The chain employs TRBV4-1 and TRBJ1-2; 11 nucleotides agree with TRBD1. CDR3 length: 18 amino acids. Germline CDR1 is MGHRA and CDR2 is YSYEKL. J lost 4 bases, V lost 2 bases, and 12 bases had no gene match. In DNA form, the CDR3 reads TGCGCCAGCAGCCAATTTAAGAGGGACAGGGGGTTTGGCTATGGCTACACCTTC. This translates into CASSQFKRDRGFGYGYTF.

J is TRBJ1-2 and V is TRBV30; tentatively, D is TRBD1 (5 bases). The CDR3 totals 13 residues. Germline V gives CDR1 GTSNPN, CDR2 SVGIG (reference sequence). Trimming removed 3 bases at V and 4 bases at J, with 12 bases between. CDR3 region: CAWRMRDPYGYTF. The CDR3 nucleotides read TGTGCCTGGAGAATGCGGGACCCCTATGGCTACACCTTC.

The chain recombines TRBV11-3 with TRBJ1-1, with D possibly matching TRBD1 (6 bases). The V and J ends lost 6 bases and 1 base respectively, with 15 bases between them. This CDR3 spans 15 amino acids. Germline V gene sequence: CDR1 SGHNT, CDR2 YENEEA. For the CDR3, the DNA is TGTGCCAGCAGTAAAGGAGGGGGGGAGAACACTGAAGCTTTCTTT. Its protein is CASSKGGGENTEAFF.

The chain uses TRBV11-3 and TRBJ2-3; D remains ambiguous. V was trimmed by 4 bases and J by 3 bases, leaving 8 bases between them. The CDR3 contains 13 residues. Germline CDR1 SGHNT, CDR2 YENEEA. The chain's CDR3 is CASSSLETDTQYF. The CDR3 coding sequence is TGTGCCAGCAGCTCCTTAGAGACAGATACGCAGTATTTT. The full variable domain, with the rest looked up from reference TRBV11-3 and TRBJ2-3, is EAGVVQSPRYKIIEKKQPVAFWCNPISGHNTLYWYLQNLGQGPELLIRYENEEAVDDSQLPKDRFSAERLKGVDSTLKIQPAELGDSAVYLCASSSLETDTQYFGPGTRLTVL.

The chain combines TRBV10-1 with TRBJ2-7, with TRBD2 matching 13 bases. The CDR3 covers 17 residues. In germline, CDR1 is WNHNN, CDR2 SYGVQD (reference sequence). The junction had 11 bases not matched to a gene; V was cut back by 6 bases and J by 3 bases. The CDR3, as DNA: TGCGCCAGCAGGAATACGTGGGGACTAGCGGGGCACTACGAGCAGTACTTC. Encoded protein: CASRNTWGLAGHYEQYF.

The chain has TRBV15 and TRBJ2-1; 8 nucleotides agree with TRBD2. V shed 9 bases and J 6 bases; nucleotides not matched to a gene: 4. The CDR3 has 12 amino acids. Germline CDR1 is LNHNV and CDR2 is YYDKDF (reference sequence). This CDR3 reads CATSRGGNEQFF. In DNA form, the CDR3 reads TGTGCCACTTCCCGGGGGGGCAATGAGCAGTTCTTC.

This clone was recorded once. The chain combines TRBV18 with TRBJ2-6; 7 nucleotides align to TRBD1. Germline loops: CDR1 KGHSH, CDR2 LQKENI. V dropped 3 bases and J dropped 9; count of bases not matched to a gene: 8. The CDR3 runs to 15 residues. Here the CDR3 reads CASSPGSRDSNVLTF. The CDR3 nucleotides are TGTGCCAGCTCACCGGGGAGCCGGGACAGCAACGTCCTGACTTTC.

This clone was recorded once. The rearrangement links TRBV11-2 to TRBJ1-1; no definite D call. Trimming pared 4 bases from V and 4 bases from J, leaving 10 bases between. Germline V lookup: CDR1 SGHAT, CDR2 FQNNGV. This CDR3 has 13 amino acids. Here the CDR3 DNA reads TGTGCCAGCAGCTCCTGGACTGGCACTGAAGCTTTCTTT. Amino acid sequence: CASSSWTGTEAFF.

This chain connects TRBV5-8 to TRBJ1-2, with TRBD1 identical over 9 bases. The CDR3 covers 13 residues. CDR1 and CDR2 from the germline V gene are SGHTS and YDEGEE. The ends lost 3 bases at V and 4 bases at J; junction bases unmatched: 1. This chain's CDR3 is CASSWGQGYGYTF. The CDR3 DNA reads TGTGCCAGCAGCTGGGGACAGGGCTATGGCTACACCTTC.

This clone was seen once. The chain is built from TRBV7-8 and TRBJ1-1; D not resolved. The V and J ends lost 10 bases and 7 bases respectively, with 16 bases between them. Germline V gene data show CDR1 as SGHVS and CDR2 as FQNEAQ. The CDR3 length is 12 residues. CDR3 DNA: TGTGCCACCATTCGCTATTTCCGTGAAGCTTTCTTT. Amino acids: CATIRYFREAFF.

There are a few counts of this clone. The CDR3 bases are TGCGCCAGCAGCCCGACAGGGTTCGCAGAAAAACTGTTTTTT. Translating it yields CASSPTGFAEKLFF. V usage is TRBV5-1 and J usage is TRBJ1-4, with 7 bases aligning to TRBD1. Trimming removed 4 bases from V and 8 bases from J; junction bases left unmatched: 8. Looked up from germline, CDR1 is SGHRS and CDR2 is YFSETQ. CDR3 length equals 14 residues.

The chain couples TRBV25-1 to TRBJ2-5; D remains unclear. The CDR3 totals 10 residues. Germline V gene sequence: CDR1 MGHDK, CDR2 SYGVNS. Trimming removed 7 bases at V and 5 bases at J, with 5 bases between. CDR3 nucleotides: TGTGCCAGCATCGGTGAGACCCAGTACTTC. Translation gives CASIGETQYF.

The chain employs TRBV15 and TRBJ2-5; the D gene is possibly TRBD1 (5 bases). V lost 3 bases and J 9 bases, leaving 8 bases between the germline ends. CDR3 length: 11 residues. Germline loops: CDR1 LNHNV, CDR2 YYDKDF (reference sequence). The CDR3 reads CATSRQGSQYF. The CDR3 DNA is TGTGCCACCAGCAGGCAGGGTTCCCAGTACTTC.